The sequence of this T cell receptor (beta chain) was determined in a study of cytomegalovirus exposure and HLA in healthy donors. Study-wide results and caveats: In an earlier analysis, about 87% or about 30%: the productive usage of most TCR beta V segments.

About this clone: Its matching antigen is unknown.

This CDR3 region has 15 residues. Deletions cut 0 bases from V and 6 bases from J, with 16 bases between. CDR1 and CDR2 (germline): SGHRS, YFSETQ. The PCR made use of 60 Vbeta and 13 Jbeta primers. Method: immunoSEQ multiplex PCR; TCRdb's copy keeps in-frame clones and lacks some. This sample has 140,000 to 150,000 clones, with 75% found just once. This receptor was taken from a young man in good health and CMV-seronegative. Sample: PBMCs. The rearrangement links TRBV5-1 to TRBJ2-7; perhaps TRBD2 as D (6 bases). DNA of the CDR3: TGCGCCAGCAGCTTGGCCGTTGGGAGGATGCGCGAGCAGTACTTC. Its protein product is CASSLAVGRMREQYF.